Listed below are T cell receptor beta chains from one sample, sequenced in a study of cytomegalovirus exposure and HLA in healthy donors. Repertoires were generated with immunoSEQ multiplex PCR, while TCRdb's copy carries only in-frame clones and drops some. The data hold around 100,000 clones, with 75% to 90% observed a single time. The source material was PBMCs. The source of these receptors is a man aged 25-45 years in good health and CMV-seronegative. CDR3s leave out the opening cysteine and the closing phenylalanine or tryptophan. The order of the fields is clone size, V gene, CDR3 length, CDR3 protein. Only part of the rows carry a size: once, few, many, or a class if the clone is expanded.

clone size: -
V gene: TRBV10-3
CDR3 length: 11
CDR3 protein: AIAGGGSYEQY

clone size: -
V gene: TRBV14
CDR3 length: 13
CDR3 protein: ASSPRRTSLETQY

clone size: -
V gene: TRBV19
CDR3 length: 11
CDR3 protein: ASSPRGYNEQF

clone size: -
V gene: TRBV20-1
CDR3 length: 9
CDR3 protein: SAARNAVAF

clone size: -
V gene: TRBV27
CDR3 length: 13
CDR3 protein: ASSSRGGPPDTQY

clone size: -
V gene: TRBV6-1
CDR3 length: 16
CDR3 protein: ASSERMFGGRSTDTQY

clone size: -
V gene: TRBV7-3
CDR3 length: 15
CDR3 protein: ASSTLPTSGSGNEQF

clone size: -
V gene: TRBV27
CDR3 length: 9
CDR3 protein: ASCGGDTIY

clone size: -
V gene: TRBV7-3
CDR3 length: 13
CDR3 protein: ASSLTGNRNTEAF

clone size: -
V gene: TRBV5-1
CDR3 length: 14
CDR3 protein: ASSLDGTPTLETQY

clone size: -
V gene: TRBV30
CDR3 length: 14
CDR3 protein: AWSNLQGAAGNTIY

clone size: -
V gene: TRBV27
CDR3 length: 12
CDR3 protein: ASSSGGSQETQY

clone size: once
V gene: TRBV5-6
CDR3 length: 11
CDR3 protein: ASSLSRAAAQY

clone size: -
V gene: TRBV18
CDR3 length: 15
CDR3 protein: ASSGQRMTGGNQPQH

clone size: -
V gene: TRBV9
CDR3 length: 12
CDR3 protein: ASSVGAPNTEAF

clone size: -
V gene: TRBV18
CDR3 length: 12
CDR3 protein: ASSPMGQYNEQF

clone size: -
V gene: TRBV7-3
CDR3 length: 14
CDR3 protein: ASRSSHRDYRYEQY

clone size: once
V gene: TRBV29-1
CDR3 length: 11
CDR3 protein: SVTGQGASGYT

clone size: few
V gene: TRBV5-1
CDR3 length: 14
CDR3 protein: ASSFLPGQGLHEQY

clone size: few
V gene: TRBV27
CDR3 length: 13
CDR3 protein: ASGLFSGTNQPQH